These 31 T cell receptor beta chains were all obtained from the same sample, sequenced in a study of beta chain features in type 1 diabetes. Reverse transcribing all isolated RNA meant expressed TCRB transcripts were sequenced. Measured with immunoSEQ multiplex PCR; TCRdb has only the in-frame clones, and not every one. Of 900,000 or so clones in the sample, under 20% were seen once. Specimen: naive CD4+ T cells from blood. These receptors all come from a woman under 30 in good health.

The chain joins TRBV2 to TRBJ2-3; 9 bases are shared with TRBD2. V shed 4 bases, J shed 4 bases, and the junction held 12 bases outside the gene matches. From germline, CDR1 is SNHLY and CDR2 FYNNEI. This CDR3 has 17 amino acids. CDR3 region: CASSAFPGGRGADTQYF. CDR3 coding DNA: TGTGCCAGCAGTGCTTTCCCGGGCGGGAGGGGGGCAGATACGCAGTATTTT.

This chain uses TRBV27 with TRBJ2-7, with 7 bases fitting TRBD1. The ends lost 8 bases at V and 1 base at J; junction bases unmatched: 8. CDR1 is MNHEY and CDR2 is SMNVEV in the germline V gene (reference sequence). This CDR3 spans 14 amino acids. Here the CDR3 DNA reads TGTGCCAGCGCTCCGGGACAGACTTCCTACGAGCAGTACTTC. It yields the protein CASAPGQTSYEQYF.

This clone was detected only a few times. The chain has TRBV6-1 and TRBJ2-4, with 8 nucleotides matching TRBD1. This CDR3 comprises 20 residues. The V gene end was trimmed by 2 bases and the J gene end by 0 bases; junction bases not matched to a gene: 15. CDR1 MNHNS and CDR2 SASEGT come from the germline V gene. Here the CDR3 DNA reads TGTGCCAGCAGTGAACTGACAGGGGCCCGGACTTCTCTAGCCAAAAACATTCAGTACTTC. Protein sequence: CASSELTGARTSLAKNIQYF.

This clone was recorded a few times. Written as DNA, the CDR3 is TGTGCCAGCAGCTTAGATCTGGTTAGGACCCACGAGCAGTACTTC. The encoded protein is CASSLDLVRTHEQYF. The gene calls are TRBV7-6 and TRBJ2-7; the D is unclear. This CDR3 is built from 15 residues. Trimming removed 1 base from V and 5 bases from J, with 15 bases in between. The germline V gene has CDR1 SGHVS and CDR2 FNYEAQ.

The chain is built from TRBV13 and TRBJ2-3; D is undetermined. Germline lookup yields CDR1 PRHDT and CDR2 FYEKMQ (reference sequence). This CDR3 has 13 amino acids. V was shortened by 3 bases and J by 3 bases, with 7 bases between the two germline ends. CDR3 sequence: CASSFVATDTQYF. CDR3 in DNA: TGTGCCAGCAGCTTTGTAGCAACAGATACGCAGTATTTT. The full variable domain, completed using reference TRBV13 and TRBJ2-3, is AAGVIQSPRHLIKEKRETATLKCYPIPRHDTVYWYQQGPGQDPQFLISFYEKMQSDKGSIPDRFSAQQFSDYHSELNMSSLELGDSALYFCASSFVATDTQYFGPGTRLTVL.

V is TRBV6-5 and J is TRBJ2-7, with a tentative D call TRBD2 (5 bases). V lost 5 bases to trimming and J lost 3 bases, with 17 bases between them. The length of the CDR3 is 15 residues. Germline-derived CDR1 and CDR2 are MNHEY and SVGAGI. The CDR3 spells CASSPRPGFGYEQYF. The CDR3 DNA reads TGTGCCAGCAGTCCCCGACCGGGGTTTGGCTACGAGCAGTACTTC.

The chain carries TRBV7-9 and TRBJ2-1, with D tentatively TRBD1 or TRBD2 (5 bases each). The V gene lost 4 bases and the J gene lost 8 bases, with 18 bases spanning the gap. Germline V gives CDR1 SEHNR, CDR2 FQNEAQ (reference sequence). The CDR3 has 15 residues. The CDR3 sequence: CASSSGTLFLDEQFF. The CDR3 DNA reads as TGTGCCAGCAGCTCCGGGACCCTGTTCTTGGATGAGCAGTTCTTC.

The chain recombines TRBV5-5 with TRBJ1-1; possibly TRBD1 for D (6 bases). The CDR3 runs to 15 residues. Germline CDR1 SGHKS, CDR2 YYEKEE (reference sequence). The ends were cut back, 5 bases at V and 1 base at J, with 15 bases in the middle. The CDR3 sequence is CASSLRGTGNTEAFF. CDR3 nucleotides: TGTGCCAGCAGTCTCAGGGGAACGGGGAACACTGAAGCTTTCTTT.

This clone was recorded a few times. Additional DNA sequences in this sample encode the identical CDR3. The V gene is TRBV20-1, the J gene TRBJ1-1; tentatively, D is TRBD1 (5 bases). Germline V gene lookup returns CDR1 DFQATT and CDR2 SNEGSKA (reference sequence). Trimming took 6 bases from V and 4 from J, leaving 9 bases between them. The CDR3 has 11 amino acids. The CDR3 bases are TGCAGTGCGGGGGGGTCCACTGAAGCTTTCTTT. It codes for CSAGGSTEAFF.

This clone was counted between two and nine times. The V gene is TRBV6-1, the J gene TRBJ1-2; D is uncertain. CDR1 MNHNS and CDR2 SASEGT come from the germline V gene. V dropped 0 bases and J dropped 2 bases, with 10 bases sitting between them. The CDR3 has 15 amino acids. The CDR3: CASSEALTENYGYTF. The DNA of the CDR3 is TGTGCCAGCAGTGAAGCACTGACGGAGAACTATGGCTACACCTTC.

This clone was recorded a few times. The chain is built from TRBV4-2 and TRBJ2-5; 9 bases agree with TRBD2. Matching the DNA end better, TRBJ2-7 makes the J call doubtful. The germline gives CDR1 LGHNA, CDR2 YNFKEQ. CDR3 length: 15 amino acids. CDR3: CASSQDLSGSAEQYF. The CDR3 coding sequence is TGTGCCAGCAGCCAAGATCTTAGCGGGAGCGCCGAGCAGTACTTC.

This clone has a handful of counts. The chain is built from TRBV28 and TRBJ1-1; D gene unclear. CDR1 is MDHEN, CDR2 SYDVKM, per germline. The CDR3 consists of 14 residues. The ends were cut back, 6 bases at V and 2 bases at J, with 13 bases in the middle. This CDR3 reads CASRKRRNNTEAFF. CDR3 nucleotide sequence: TGTGCCAGCAGAAAACGGAGAAATAACACTGAAGCTTTCTTT.

This clone was detected a few times. V is TRBV15 and J is TRBJ1-5; 7 nucleotides agree with TRBD1. J was trimmed by 7 bases and V by 0 bases; bases with no gene match: 12. The CDR3 loop spans 17 amino acids. Germline loops: CDR1 LNHNV, CDR2 YYDKDF (reference sequence). The CDR3 protein is CATSRDIQQGRYQPQHF. The DNA of the CDR3 is TGTGCCACCAGCAGAGATATTCAACAGGGGAGATACCAGCCCCAGCATTTT.

This clone has only a few counts. V is TRBV18 and J is TRBJ1-3; 7 bases map to TRBD1. Germline trimming cut 3 bases from V and 0 bases from J; bases unmatched to any gene: 2. Germline values: CDR1 KGHSH, CDR2 LQKENI. The CDR3 has 15 residues. This CDR3 reads CASSPRQGSGNTIYF. Written as DNA, the CDR3 is TGTGCCAGCTCACCGCGACAGGGCTCTGGAAACACCATATATTTT.

This clone was picked up a small number of times. The CDR3 spells CASSLSPTGTNYGYTF. CDR3 DNA: TGTGCCAGCAGTCTGAGCCCGACAGGGACTAACTATGGCTACACCTTC. The chain is built from TRBV27 and TRBJ1-2; TRBD1 matches at 7 bases. CDR1 and CDR2 from the germline V gene are MNHEY and SMNVEV (reference sequence). The V segment lost 5 bases and the J segment 0 bases; nucleotides outside the gene matches: 9. The CDR3 totals 16 residues.

The CDR3 loop is CASSLDVFEQYF. CDR3 coding DNA: TGCGCCAGCAGCTTGGATGTATTCGAGCAGTACTTC. V is TRBV5-1 and J is TRBJ2-5; unclear D gene. The J call may be in error: the DNA end matches TRBJ2-7 better. CDR3 length: 12 residues. Per the germline V gene, CDR1 is SGHRS and CDR2 is YFSETQ.

The chain employs TRBV7-8 and TRBJ2-2; 7 positions match TRBD1. Per the germline V gene, CDR1 is SGHVS and CDR2 is FQNEAQ. This CDR3 comprises 17 residues. V shed 4 bases and J 0 bases; nucleotides not matched to a gene: 8. The CDR3 protein is CASSYIAGTANTGELFF. DNA of the CDR3: TGTGCCAGCAGCTACATCGCCGGGACAGCGAACACCGGGGAGCTGTTTTTT.

The V call is TRBV2, the J call TRBJ1-5, with 8 nucleotides matching TRBD1. The CDR3 is made up of 15 amino acids. V lost 4 bases to trimming and J lost 3 bases; unmatched junction nucleotides: 5. The germline gives CDR1 SNHLY, CDR2 FYNNEI. This CDR3 reads CASSAWTGSNQPQHF. The CDR3 DNA reads TGTGCCAGCAGTGCATGGACAGGGTCCAATCAGCCCCAGCATTTT.

This clone was observed a few times. This rearrangement joins TRBV28 to TRBJ2-7, with D perhaps matching TRBD1 (5 bases). V gave up 4 bases and J gave up 4 bases, with 20 bases separating them. The germline CDR1 and CDR2 sequences are MDHEN and SYDVKM. CDR3 size: 16 residues. The CDR3 loop reads CASSSQGAGIGYEQYF. For the CDR3, the DNA is TGTGCCAGCAGTTCTCAAGGGGCAGGGATCGGTTACGAGCAGTACTTC.

The chain is built from TRBV7-2 and TRBJ2-7, with 8 positions matching TRBD1. Losses at the gene ends were 0 bases for V and 5 bases for J; bases not matched to a gene: 6. CDR1 and CDR2 (germline): SGHTA, FQGNSA. CDR3 length: 15 amino acids. CDR3 protein: CASSLARTGYHEQYF. The CDR3 coding sequence is TGTGCCAGCAGCTTAGCGAGGACAGGGTATCACGAGCAGTACTTC.

The rearrangement uses TRBV6-1 and TRBJ2-7, with D possibly called TRBD1 or TRBD2 (5 bases each). This CDR3 has 14 residues. V was pared by 8 bases and J by 3 bases, with 17 bases between. Looked up from germline, CDR1 is MNHNS and CDR2 is SASEGT. The CDR3 here is CASLSERGFYEQYF. CDR3 coding DNA: TGTGCCAGCTTAAGCGAGAGGGGTTTCTACGAGCAGTACTTC.

This clone was found a few times. The V and J genes are TRBV28 and TRBJ2-7; TRBD1 might be the D (6 bases). This CDR3 spans 15 amino acids. The germline V and J ends were trimmed by 6 bases and 0 bases, with 15 bases remaining between them. The germline V gene encodes CDR1 MDHEN and CDR2 SYDVKM. The CDR3 spells CASSLAGAFSYEQYF. The CDR3 DNA is TGTGCCAGCAGCCTTGCAGGGGCTTTCTCCTACGAGCAGTACTTC.

V is TRBV2 and J is TRBJ1-1, with D possibly TRBD1 on 6 matching bases. CDR3 length: 15 amino acids. The ends were cut back, 6 bases at V and 1 base at J, with 15 bases in the middle. The germline V gene encodes CDR1 SNHLY and CDR2 FYNNEI. In DNA, the CDR3 is TGTGCCAGCAGCCCGTTACAGGGATGGAACACTGAAGCTTTCTTT. Translating gives CASSPLQGWNTEAFF.

This clone was seen a few times. One end of the junction is discordant with germline, which a read error may explain. The V call is TRBV7-7, the J call TRBJ2-4, with D tentatively TRBD1 (5 bases). CDR1 and CDR2 from the germline V gene are SSHAT and FNYEAQ (reference sequence). The CDR3 is 17 residues long. CDR3 bases: TGTGCTAGCAGCTTAGTTGGGGAAAAGGGGACCAAAAACATTCAGTACTTC. Encoded protein: CASSLVGEKGTKNIQYF.

The CDR3 DNA reads TGTGCCAGCAGAGTACAGGCCCCTGGCACCGGGGAGCTGTTTTTT. Protein product: CASRVQAPGTGELFF. The chain joins TRBV6-5 to TRBJ2-2; weak D call: TRBD1 (5 bases). This CDR3 is 15 amino acids long. Looked up from germline, CDR1 is MNHEY and CDR2 is SVGAGI. V was pared by 6 bases and J by 4 bases, with 15 bases between.

In this sample, this clone turned up a few times. J is TRBJ2-4 and V is TRBV5-6, with 7 bases identical to TRBD1. The V gene end was trimmed by 4 bases and the J gene end by 11 bases; junction bases not matched to a gene: 6. Germline assignment: CDR1 SGHDT and CDR2 YYEEEE. The CDR3 has 12 residues. The CDR3 DNA reads TGTGCCAGCAGCCCCGGGACAGCAGTTCAGTACTTC. Translation gives CASSPGTAVQYF.

The chain employs TRBV7-2 and TRBJ2-7; D not resolved. Germline assignment: CDR1 SGHTA and CDR2 FQGNSA. Trimming removed 5 bases at V and 2 bases at J, with 16 bases between. This CDR3 comprises 15 residues. CDR3 bases: TGTGCCAGCAGCCAGTCGGCAGGTGATGCCTACGAGCAGTACTTC. Translation gives CASSQSAGDAYEQYF.

This clone was detected only a few times. This chain links TRBV19 with TRBJ2-1; 9 bases map to TRBD2. Losses at the gene ends were 3 bases for V and 4 bases for J; bases not matched to a gene: 4. Germline V gene lookup returns CDR1 LNHDA and CDR2 SQIVND (reference sequence). This CDR3 has 15 residues. The CDR3 region is CASSITSGYYNEQFF. The DNA of the CDR3 is TGTGCCAGTAGTATTACTAGCGGGTATTACAATGAGCAGTTCTTC.

This clone was seen only a few times. The rearrangement links TRBV7-9 to TRBJ2-1; tentatively, D is TRBD1 (6 bases). V was shortened by 4 bases and J by 8 bases, with 24 bases between the two germline ends. CDR1 and CDR2 from the germline V gene are SEHNR and FQNEAQ (reference sequence). This CDR3 has 17 residues. CDR3 region: CASSSRTVSGKGDEQFF. CDR3 DNA sequence: TGTGCCAGCAGCTCACGGACAGTATCAGGGAAGGGAGATGAGCAGTTCTTC. The whole variable domain, filled in from reference TRBV7-9 and TRBJ2-1, reads DTGVSQNPRHKITKRGQNVTFRCDPISEHNRLYWYRQTLGQGPEFLTYFQNEAQLEKSRLLSDRFSAERPKGSFSTLEIQRTEQGDSAMYLCASSSRTVSGKGDEQFFGPGTRLTVL.

V and J are TRBV7-2 and TRBJ2-6; D is undetermined. V was cut by 2 bases and J by 0 bases, with 5 bases left in between. The CDR3 sequence is 15 residues long. CDR1 SGHTA and CDR2 FQGNSA come from the germline V gene. This CDR3 reads CASSLWASGANVLTF. The CDR3 coding sequence is TGTGCCAGCAGCTTATGGGCCTCTGGGGCCAACGTCCTGACTTTC.

Only a few counts were recorded for this clone. The V gene is TRBV4-1, the J gene TRBJ2-1; no reliable D call. V was pared by 1 base and J by 7 bases, with 17 bases between. The CDR3 covers 16 residues. Per germline, CDR1 MGHRA and CDR2 YSYEKL. For the CDR3, the DNA is TGCGCCAGCAGCCAAGTAGTGGGTCGGTATGGGAATGAGCAGTTCTTC. This encodes CASSQVVGRYGNEQFF.